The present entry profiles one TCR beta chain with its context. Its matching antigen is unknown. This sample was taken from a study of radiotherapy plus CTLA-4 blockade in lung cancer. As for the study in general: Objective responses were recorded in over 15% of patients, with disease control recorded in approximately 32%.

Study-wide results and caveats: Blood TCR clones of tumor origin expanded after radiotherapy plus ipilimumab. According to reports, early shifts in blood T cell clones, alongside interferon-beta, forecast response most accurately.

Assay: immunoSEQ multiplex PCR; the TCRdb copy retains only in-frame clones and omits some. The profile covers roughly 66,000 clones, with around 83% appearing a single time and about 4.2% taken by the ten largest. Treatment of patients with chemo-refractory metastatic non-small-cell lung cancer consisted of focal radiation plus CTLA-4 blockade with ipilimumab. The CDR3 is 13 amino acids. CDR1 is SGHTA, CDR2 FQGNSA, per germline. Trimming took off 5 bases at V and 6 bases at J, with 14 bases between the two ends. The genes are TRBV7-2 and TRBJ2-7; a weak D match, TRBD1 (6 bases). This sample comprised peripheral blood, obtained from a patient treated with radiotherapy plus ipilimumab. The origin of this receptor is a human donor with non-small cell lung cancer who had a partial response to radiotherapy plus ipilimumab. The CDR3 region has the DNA TGTGCCAGCAGCGTGCGACAGGCGGGCGAGCAGTACTTC. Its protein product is CASSVRQAGEQYF. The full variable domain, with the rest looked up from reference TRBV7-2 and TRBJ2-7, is GAGVSQSPSNKVTEKGKDVELRCDPISGHTALYWYRQSLGQGLEFLIYFQGNSAPDKSGLPSDRFSAERTGGSVSTLTIQRTQQEDSAVYLCASSVRQAGEQYFGPGTRLTVT.